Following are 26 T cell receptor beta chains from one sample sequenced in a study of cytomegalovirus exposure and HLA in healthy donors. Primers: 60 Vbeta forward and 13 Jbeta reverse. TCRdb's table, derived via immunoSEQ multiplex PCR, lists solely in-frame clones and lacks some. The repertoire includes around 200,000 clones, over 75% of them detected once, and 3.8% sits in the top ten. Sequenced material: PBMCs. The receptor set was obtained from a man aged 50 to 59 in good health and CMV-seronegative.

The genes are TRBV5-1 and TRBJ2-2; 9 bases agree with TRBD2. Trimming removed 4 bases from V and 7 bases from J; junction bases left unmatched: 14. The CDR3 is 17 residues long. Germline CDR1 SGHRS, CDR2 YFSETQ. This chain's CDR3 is CASSLSRGGAQSGELFF. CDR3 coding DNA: TGCGCCAGCAGCCTGTCTCGCGGGGGGGCGCAAAGCGGGGAGCTGTTTTTT.

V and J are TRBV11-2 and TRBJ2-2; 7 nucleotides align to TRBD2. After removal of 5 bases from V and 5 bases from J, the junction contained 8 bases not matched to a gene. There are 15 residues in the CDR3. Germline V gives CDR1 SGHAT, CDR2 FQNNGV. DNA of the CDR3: TGTGCCAGCAGCCCCAGTTGGGGGGGGACCGGGGAGCTGTTTTTT. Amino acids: CASSPSWGGTGELFF.

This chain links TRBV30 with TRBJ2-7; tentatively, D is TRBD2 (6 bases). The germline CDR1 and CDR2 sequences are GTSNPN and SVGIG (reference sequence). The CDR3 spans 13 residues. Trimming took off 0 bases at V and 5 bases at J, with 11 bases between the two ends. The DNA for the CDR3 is TGTGCCTGGAGTGTACTGGCGGGGCACGAGCAGTACTTC. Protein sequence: CAWSVLAGHEQYF.

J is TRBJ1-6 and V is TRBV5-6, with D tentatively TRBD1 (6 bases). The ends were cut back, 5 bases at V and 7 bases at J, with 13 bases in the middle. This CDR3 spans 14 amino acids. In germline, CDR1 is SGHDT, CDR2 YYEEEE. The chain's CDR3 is CASSPGQTNSPLHF. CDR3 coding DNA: TGTGCCAGCAGTCCAGGACAGACCAATTCACCCCTCCACTTT.

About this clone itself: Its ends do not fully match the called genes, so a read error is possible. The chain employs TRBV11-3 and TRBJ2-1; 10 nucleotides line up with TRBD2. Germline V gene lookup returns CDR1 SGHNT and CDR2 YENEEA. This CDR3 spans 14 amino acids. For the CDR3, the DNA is TGTGCCAGCAACTTAGCGGGGGGCTACAATGAGCAGTTCTTC. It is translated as CASNLAGGYNEQFF.

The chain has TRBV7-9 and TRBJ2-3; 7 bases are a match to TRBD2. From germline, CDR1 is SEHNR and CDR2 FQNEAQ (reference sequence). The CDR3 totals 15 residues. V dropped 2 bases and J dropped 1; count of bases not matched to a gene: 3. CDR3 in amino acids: CASSLSLAGTDTQYF. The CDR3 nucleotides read TGTGCCAGCAGCTTAAGTCTAGCGGGCACAGATACGCAGTATTTT.

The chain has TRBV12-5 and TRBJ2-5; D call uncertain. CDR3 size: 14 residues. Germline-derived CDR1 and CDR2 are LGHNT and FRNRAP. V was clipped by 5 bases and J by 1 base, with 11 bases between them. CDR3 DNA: TGTGCTAGTGGTCGGGTTCCCATCCAAGAGACCCAGTACTTC. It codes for CASGRVPIQETQYF.

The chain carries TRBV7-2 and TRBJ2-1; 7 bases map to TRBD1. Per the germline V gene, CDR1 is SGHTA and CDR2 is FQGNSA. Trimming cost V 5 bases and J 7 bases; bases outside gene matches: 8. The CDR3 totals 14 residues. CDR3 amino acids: CASSQGQSFNEQFF. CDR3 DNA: TGTGCCAGCAGCCAGGGACAGTCCTTTAATGAGCAGTTCTTC.

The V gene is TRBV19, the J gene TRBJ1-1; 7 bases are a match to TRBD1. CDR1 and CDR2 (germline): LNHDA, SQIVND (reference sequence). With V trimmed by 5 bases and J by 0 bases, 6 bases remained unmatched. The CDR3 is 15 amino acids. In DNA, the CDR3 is TGTGCCAGTAGTGTATCCGGGACAGTGAACACTGAAGCTTTCTTT. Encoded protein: CASSVSGTVNTEAFF.

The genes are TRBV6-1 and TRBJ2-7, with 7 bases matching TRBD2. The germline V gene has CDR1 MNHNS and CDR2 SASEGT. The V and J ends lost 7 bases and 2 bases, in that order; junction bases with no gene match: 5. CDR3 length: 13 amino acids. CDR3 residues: CASTWGGAYEQYF. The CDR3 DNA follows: TGTGCCAGCACCTGGGGGGGGGCCTACGAGCAGTACTTC.

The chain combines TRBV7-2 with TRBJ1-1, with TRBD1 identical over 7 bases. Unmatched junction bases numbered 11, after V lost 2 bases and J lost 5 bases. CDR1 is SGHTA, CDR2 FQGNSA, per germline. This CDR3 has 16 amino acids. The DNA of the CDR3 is TGTGCCAGCAGCTTACGACAGGGAGGCTCTATGACTGAAGCTTTCTTT. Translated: CASSLRQGGSMTEAFF.

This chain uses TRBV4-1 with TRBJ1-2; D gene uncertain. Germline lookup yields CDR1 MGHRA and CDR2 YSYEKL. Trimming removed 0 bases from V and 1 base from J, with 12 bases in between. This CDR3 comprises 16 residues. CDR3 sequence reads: CASSQDIAGFNYGYTF. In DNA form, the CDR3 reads TGCGCCAGCAGCCAAGATATTGCAGGATTTAACTATGGCTACACCTTC.

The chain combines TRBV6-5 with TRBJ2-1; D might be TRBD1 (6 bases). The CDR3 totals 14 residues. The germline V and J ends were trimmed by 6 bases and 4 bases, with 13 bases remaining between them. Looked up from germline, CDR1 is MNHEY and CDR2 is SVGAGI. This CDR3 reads CASSSGQGYNEQFF. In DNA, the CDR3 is TGTGCCAGCAGCTCTGGGCAGGGGTACAATGAGCAGTTCTTC.

The CDR3 reads CATKGTTGRVLRGYTF. CDR3 DNA: TGTGCCACCAAGGGTACTACGGGCAGGGTCCTTCGGGGCTACACCTTC. This rearrangement joins TRBV2 to TRBJ1-2, with D maybe TRBD1 (5 bases). From germline, CDR1 is SNHLY and CDR2 FYNNEI. The CDR3 runs 16 residues. Trimming removed 10 bases at V and 8 bases at J, with 29 bases between.

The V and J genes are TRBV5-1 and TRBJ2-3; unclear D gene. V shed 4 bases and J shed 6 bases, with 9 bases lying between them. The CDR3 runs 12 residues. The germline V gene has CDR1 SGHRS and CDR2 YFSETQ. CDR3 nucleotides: TGCGCCAGCAGCCTAACGTCGGATACGCAGTATTTT. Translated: CASSLTSDTQYF. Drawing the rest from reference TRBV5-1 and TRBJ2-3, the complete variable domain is KAGVTQTPRYLIKTRGQQVTLSCSPISGHRSVSWYQQTPGQGLQFLFEYFSETQRNKGNFPGRFSGRQFSNSRSEMNVSTLELGDSALYLCASSLTSDTQYFGPGTRLTVL.

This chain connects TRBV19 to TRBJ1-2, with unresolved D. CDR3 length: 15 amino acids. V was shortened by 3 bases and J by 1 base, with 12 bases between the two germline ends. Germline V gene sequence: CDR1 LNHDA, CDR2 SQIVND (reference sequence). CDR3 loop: CASSMLEKLNYGYTF. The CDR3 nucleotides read TGTGCCAGTAGTATGCTAGAAAAACTTAACTATGGCTACACCTTC.

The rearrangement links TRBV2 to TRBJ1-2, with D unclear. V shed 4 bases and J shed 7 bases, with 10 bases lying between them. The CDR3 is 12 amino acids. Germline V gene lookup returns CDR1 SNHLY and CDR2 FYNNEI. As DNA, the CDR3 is TGTGCCAGCAGTGTCGGGGATGGTGGCTACACCTTC. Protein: CASSVGDGGYTF.

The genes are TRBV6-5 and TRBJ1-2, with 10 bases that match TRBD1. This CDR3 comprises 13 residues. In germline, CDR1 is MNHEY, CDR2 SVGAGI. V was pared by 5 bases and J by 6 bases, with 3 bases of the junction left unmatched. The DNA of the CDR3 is TGTGCCAGCAGTCCGGGACAGGGGCATGGCTACACCTTC. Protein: CASSPGQGHGYTF.

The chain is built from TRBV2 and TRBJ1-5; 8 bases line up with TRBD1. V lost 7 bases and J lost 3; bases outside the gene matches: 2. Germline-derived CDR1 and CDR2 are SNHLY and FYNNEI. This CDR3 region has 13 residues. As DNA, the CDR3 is TGTGCCAGCACAGGGGGCCCCAATCAGCCCCAGCATTTT. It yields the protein CASTGGPNQPQHF.

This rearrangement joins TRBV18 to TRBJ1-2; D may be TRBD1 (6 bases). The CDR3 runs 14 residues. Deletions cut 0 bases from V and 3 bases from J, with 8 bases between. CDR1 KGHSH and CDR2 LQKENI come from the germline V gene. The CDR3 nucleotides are TGTGCCAGCTCACCACCGGCAGGGGACTATGGCTACACCTTC. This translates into CASSPPAGDYGYTF.

The CDR3 here is CASSVKGYTEAFF. CDR3 nucleotide sequence: TGTGCCAGTAGTGTAAAGGGGTACACTGAAGCTTTCTTT. V is TRBV19 and J is TRBJ1-1, with D maybe TRBD1 (5 bases). Germline V lookup: CDR1 LNHDA, CDR2 SQIVND (reference sequence). V lost 5 bases to trimming and J lost 3 bases, with 10 bases between them. This CDR3 has 13 residues.

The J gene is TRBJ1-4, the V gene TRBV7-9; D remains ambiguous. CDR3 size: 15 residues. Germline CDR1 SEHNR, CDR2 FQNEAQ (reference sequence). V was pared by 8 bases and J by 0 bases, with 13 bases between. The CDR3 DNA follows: TGTGCCAGCGGTGGGAGGCGGCCAACTAATGAAAAACTGTTTTTT. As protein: CASGGRRPTNEKLFF.

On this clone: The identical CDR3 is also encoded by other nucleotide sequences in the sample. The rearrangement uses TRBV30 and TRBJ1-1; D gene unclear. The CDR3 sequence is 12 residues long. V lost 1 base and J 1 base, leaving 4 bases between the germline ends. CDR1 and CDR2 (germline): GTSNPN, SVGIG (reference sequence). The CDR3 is CAWSDRNTEAFF. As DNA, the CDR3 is TGTGCCTGGAGTGACAGGAACACTGAAGCTTTCTTT.

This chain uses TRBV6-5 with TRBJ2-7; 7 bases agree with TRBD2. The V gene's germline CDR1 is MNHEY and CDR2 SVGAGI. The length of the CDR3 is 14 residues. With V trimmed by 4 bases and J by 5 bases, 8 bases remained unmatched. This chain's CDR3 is CASSSRGVRNEQYF. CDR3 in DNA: TGTGCCAGCAGTTCTCGGGGGGTAAGGAACGAGCAGTACTTC.

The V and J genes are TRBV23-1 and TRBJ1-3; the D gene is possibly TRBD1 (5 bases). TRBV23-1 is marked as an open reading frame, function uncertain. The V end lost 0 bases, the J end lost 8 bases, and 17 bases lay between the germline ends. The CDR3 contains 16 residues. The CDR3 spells CASSQSVGGGRYTIYF. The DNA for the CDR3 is TGCGCCAGCAGTCAATCCGTTGGGGGGGGGAGGTACACCATATATTTT.

The DNA of the CDR3 is TGCAGCGTTGCGTTGAGTCTCAATGGCTACACCTTC. Translation gives CSVALSLNGYTF. This sequence joins TRBV29-1 and TRBJ1-2; D uncertain. This CDR3 contains 12 residues. V gave up 4 bases and J gave up 6 bases, with 12 bases separating them. The germline V gene encodes CDR1 SQVTM and CDR2 ANQGSEA. The complete variable domain, with remaining parts taken from reference TRBV29-1 and TRBJ1-2, reads SAVISQKPSRDICQRGTSLTIQCQVDSQVTMMFWYRQQPGQSLTLIATANQGSEATYESGFVIDKFPISRPNLTFSTLTVSNMSPEDSSIYLCSVALSLNGYTFGSGTRLTVV.